A single TCR beta chain is shown here with its context. The data are from a study of control samples from healthy donors and cancer patients. The J segment lost 3 bases and the V segment lost 5 bases, leaving 5 bases of the junction unmatched. The CDR3 is 14 amino acids. The germline V gene encodes CDR1 MNHEY and CDR2 SMNVEV (reference sequence). The repertoire was sequenced with immunoSEQ multiplex PCR; TCRdb's copy has only in-frame clones and lacks some. The repertoire table contains some 180,000 clones. The chain joins TRBV27 to TRBJ2-7; 9 nucleotides line up with TRBD1. The sequence derives from a woman aged 30 to 39 in good health. Sequencing was done on a sample of blood. CDR3 nucleotides: TGTGCCAGCAGTACCCGACAGGGGGGCTACGAGCAGTACTTC. It yields the protein CASSTRQGGYEQYF.